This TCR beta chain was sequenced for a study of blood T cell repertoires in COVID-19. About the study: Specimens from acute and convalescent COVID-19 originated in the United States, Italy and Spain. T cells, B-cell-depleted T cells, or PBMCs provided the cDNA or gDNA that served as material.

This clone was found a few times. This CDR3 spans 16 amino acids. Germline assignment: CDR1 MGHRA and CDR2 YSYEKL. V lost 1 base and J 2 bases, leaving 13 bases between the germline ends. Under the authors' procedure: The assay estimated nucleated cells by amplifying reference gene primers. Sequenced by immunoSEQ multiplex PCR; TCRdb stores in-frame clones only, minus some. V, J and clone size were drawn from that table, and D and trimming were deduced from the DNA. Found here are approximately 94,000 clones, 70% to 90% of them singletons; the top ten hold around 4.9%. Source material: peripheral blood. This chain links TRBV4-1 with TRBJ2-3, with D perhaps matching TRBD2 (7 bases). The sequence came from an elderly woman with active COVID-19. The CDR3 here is CASSQVERGHTDTQYF. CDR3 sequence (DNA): TGCGCCAGCAGCCAAGTAGAGCGGGGACACACAGATACGCAGTATTTT.